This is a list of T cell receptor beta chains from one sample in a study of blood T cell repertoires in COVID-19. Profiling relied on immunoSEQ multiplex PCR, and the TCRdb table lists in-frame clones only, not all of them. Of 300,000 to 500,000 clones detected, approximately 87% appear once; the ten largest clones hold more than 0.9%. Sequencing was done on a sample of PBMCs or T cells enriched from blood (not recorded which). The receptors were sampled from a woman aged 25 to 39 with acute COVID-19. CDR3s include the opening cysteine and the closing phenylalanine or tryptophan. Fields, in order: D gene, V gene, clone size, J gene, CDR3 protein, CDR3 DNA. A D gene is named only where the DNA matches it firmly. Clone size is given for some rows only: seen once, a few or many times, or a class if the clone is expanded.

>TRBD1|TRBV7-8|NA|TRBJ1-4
CASSPPRGKGREKLFF
TGTGCCAGCAGCCCTCCCAGGGGGAAAGGGCGTGAAAAACTGTTTTTT
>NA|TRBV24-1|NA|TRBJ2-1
CATSDDRNYNEQFF
TGTGCCACCAGTGACGACAGGAACTACAATGAGCAGTTCTTC
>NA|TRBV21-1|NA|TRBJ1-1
CASSLGRTEAGVTEAFF
TGTGCCAGCAGCCTAGGTAGGACAGAGGCGGGGGTGACTGAAGCTTTCTTT
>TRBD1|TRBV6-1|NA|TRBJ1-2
CASSEEGASRTF
TGTGCCAGCAGTGAAGAGGGGGCCTCAAGGACCTTC
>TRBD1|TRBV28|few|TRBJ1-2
CASSGGGRGYTF
TGTGCCAGCAGCGGAGGTGGCAGGGGGTACACCTTC
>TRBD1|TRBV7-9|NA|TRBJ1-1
CASSSTTGEVMNTEAFF
TGTGCCAGCAGCTCCACGACAGGGGAGGTTATGAACACTGAAGCTTTCTTT
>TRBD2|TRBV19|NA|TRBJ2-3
CASSTRRLAGSDTQYF
TGTGCCAGTAGTACTCGCAGACTAGCGGGTTCAGATACGCAGTATTTT
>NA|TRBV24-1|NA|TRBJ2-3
CATSDPTQGTDTQYF
TGTGCCACCAGTGATCCTACCCAGGGGACAGATACGCAGTATTTT
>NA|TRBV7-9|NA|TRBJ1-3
CASSLTVSSGNTIYF
TGTGCCAGCAGCTTAACTGTGAGCTCTGGAAACACCATATATTTT
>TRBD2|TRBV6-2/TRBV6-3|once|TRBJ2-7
CASSRTSGGFSYEQYF
TGTGCCAGCAGCCGGACTAGCGGGGGATTCTCCTACGAGCAGTACTTC
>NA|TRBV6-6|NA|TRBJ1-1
CASSYSSGGRTEAFF
TGTGCCAGCAGTTACTCTTCGGGGGGCCGCACTGAAGCTTTCTTT
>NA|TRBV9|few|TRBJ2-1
CASSPSGGAALPYNEQFF
TGTGCCAGCAGCCCATCGGGTGGGGCAGCTCTACCCTACAATGAGCAGTTCTTC
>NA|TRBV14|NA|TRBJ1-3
CASSPLDSSGNTIYF
TGTGCCAGCAGCCCTCTTGACAGCTCTGGAAACACCATATATTTT
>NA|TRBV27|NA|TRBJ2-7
CASSPTRDRLSYEQYF
TGTGCCAGCAGCCCAACACGAGACAGACTCTCCTACGAGCAGTACTTC
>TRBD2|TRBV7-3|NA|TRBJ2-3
CASSLNRGGVTDTQYF
TGTGCCAGCAGCTTGAACCGGGGGGGTGTCACAGATACGCAGTATTTT
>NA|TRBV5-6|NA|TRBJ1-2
CASSTTGFYGYTF
TGTGCCAGCAGCACGACAGGCTTCTATGGCTACACCTTC
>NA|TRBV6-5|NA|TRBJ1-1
CASTRGGNTEAFF
TGTGCCAGCACAAGGGGTGGGAACACTGAAGCTTTCTTT
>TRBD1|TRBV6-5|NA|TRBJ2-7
CASRKDRSSYEQYF
TGTGCCAGCAGGAAGGACAGGAGCTCCTACGAGCAGTACTTC
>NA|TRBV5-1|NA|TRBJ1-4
CASSGAGVIPNEKLFF
TGCGCCAGCAGCGGAGCAGGGGTTATACCTAATGAAAAACTGTTTTTT
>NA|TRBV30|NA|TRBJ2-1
CAWSIPGGGNEQFF
TGTGCCTGGAGTATCCCGGGGGGCGGAAATGAGCAGTTCTTC
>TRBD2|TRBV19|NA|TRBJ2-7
CASSIDFGRAEQYF
TGTGCCAGTAGTATTGATTTTGGGAGGGCCGAGCAGTACTTC
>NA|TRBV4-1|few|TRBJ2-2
CASSLPQWPSNTGELFF
TGCGCCAGCAGCCTACCTCAGTGGCCCTCGAACACCGGGGAGCTGTTTTTT
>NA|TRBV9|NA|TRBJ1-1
CASSVADSGANTEAFF
TGTGCCAGCAGCGTAGCTGATTCTGGGGCGAACACTGAAGCTTTCTTT
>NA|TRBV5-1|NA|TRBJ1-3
CASSSPATSGNTIYF
TGCGCCAGCAGCTCTCCAGCGACCTCTGGAAACACCATATATTTT
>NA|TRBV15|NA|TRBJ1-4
CATSRDRQDEKLFF
TGTGCCACCAGCAGAGATCGACAGGACGAAAAACTGTTTTTT
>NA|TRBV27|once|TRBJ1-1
CASSMTALNTEAFF
TGTGCCAGCAGTATGACAGCGCTGAACACTGAAGCTTTCTTT
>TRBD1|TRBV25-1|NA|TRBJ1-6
CASRGTENNSPLHF
TGTGCCAGTCGGGGGACAGAAAATAATTCACCCCTCCACTTT
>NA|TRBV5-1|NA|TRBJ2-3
CASSSGGGAGTDTQYF
TGCGCCAGCAGCTCGGGGGGCGGGGCGGGCACAGATACGCAGTATTTT
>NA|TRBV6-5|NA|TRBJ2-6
CASTGIGANVLTF
TGTGCCAGTACAGGGATCGGGGCCAACGTCCTGACTTTC
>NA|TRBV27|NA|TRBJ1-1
CASSYRSNTEAFF
TGTGCCAGCAGTTACAGATCGAACACTGAAGCTTTCTTT
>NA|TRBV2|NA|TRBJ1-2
CASSGSGLNYGYTF
TGTGCCAGCAGTGGATCAGGGTTAAACTATGGCTACACCTTC
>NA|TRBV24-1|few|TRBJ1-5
CATSDRGVAPQHF
TGTGCCACCAGTGATCGCGGGGTAGCGCCCCAGCATTTT
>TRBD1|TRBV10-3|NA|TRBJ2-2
CAISRTGTGELFF
TGTGCCATCAGTAGGACAGGCACCGGGGAGCTGTTTTTT
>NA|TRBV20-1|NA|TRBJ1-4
CSASPAGQNEKLFF
TGCAGTGCTAGTCCGGCAGGGCAAAATGAAAAACTGTTTTTT
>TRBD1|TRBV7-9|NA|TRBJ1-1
CADAWAGGTEAFF
TGTGCAGACGCTTGGGCAGGGGGGACTGAAGCTTTCTTT
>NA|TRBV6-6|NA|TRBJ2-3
CASTAGATDTQYF
TGTGCCAGCACCGCAGGGGCCACAGATACGCAGTATTTT
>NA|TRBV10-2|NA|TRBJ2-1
CASSEPPGYNEQFF
TGCGCCAGCAGTGAGCCCCCCGGCTACAATGAGCAGTTCTTC
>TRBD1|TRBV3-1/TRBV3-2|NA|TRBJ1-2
CASSPGTGDGYTF
TGTGCCAGCAGCCCCGGGACAGGAGATGGCTACACCTTC
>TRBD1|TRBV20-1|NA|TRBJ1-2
CSASVRRGTVREGYTF
TGCAGTGCTAGTGTAAGGCGTGGGACAGTTCGTGAGGGCTACACCTTC
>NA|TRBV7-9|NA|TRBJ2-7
CASSPGTGVYEQYF
TGTGCCAGCAGCCCCGGGACGGGAGTCTACGAGCAGTACTTC
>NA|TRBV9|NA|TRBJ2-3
CASSVAGRYTDTQYF
TGTGCCAGCAGCGTAGCAGGCCGGTACACAGATACGCAGTATTTT
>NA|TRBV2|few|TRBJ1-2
CASTYSGSGYTF
TGTGCCAGCACCTACTCGGGATCTGGCTACACCTTC
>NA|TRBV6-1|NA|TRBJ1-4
CASSERSAPGATNEKLFF
TGTGCCAGCAGTGAACGTAGCGCGCCGGGGGCAACTAATGAAAAACTGTTTTTT
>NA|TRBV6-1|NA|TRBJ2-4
CASSEVGRQYF
TGTGCCAGCAGTGAAGTTGGCAGGCAGTACTTC
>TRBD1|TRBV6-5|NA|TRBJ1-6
CASSSRSWDSNSPLHF
TGTGCCAGCAGTTCACGAAGTTGGGACAGCAATTCACCCCTCCACTTT
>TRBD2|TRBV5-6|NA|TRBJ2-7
CASSFRTSHEQYF
TGTGCCAGCAGCTTTCGGACTAGCCACGAGCAGTACTTC
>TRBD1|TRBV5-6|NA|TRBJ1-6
CASSFLDRGNSPLHF
TGTGCCAGCAGCTTCCTAGACAGGGGTAATTCACCCCTCCACTTT
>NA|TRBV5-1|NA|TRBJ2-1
CASSQPSTGAGSPNEQFF
TGCGCCAGCAGCCAACCTTCTACGGGAGCAGGGTCCCCCAATGAGCAGTTCTTC
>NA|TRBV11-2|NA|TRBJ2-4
CASSPRVIAKNIQYF
TGTGCCAGCAGCCCCCGGGTTATAGCCAAAAACATTCAGTACTTC
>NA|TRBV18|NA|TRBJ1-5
CASSRTDLSNQPQHF
TGTGCCAGCTCACGGACAGATCTTAGCAATCAGCCCCAGCATTTT
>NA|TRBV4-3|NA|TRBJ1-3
CASSPTVNSGNTIYF
TGCGCCAGCAGCCCAACAGTGAACTCTGGAAACACCATATATTTT
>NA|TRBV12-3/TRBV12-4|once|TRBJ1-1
CASSYSAEAFF
TGTGCCAGCAGTTATAGCGCTGAAGCTTTCTTT
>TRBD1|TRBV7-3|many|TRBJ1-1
CASSPDRVATEAFF
TGTGCCAGCAGCCCCGACAGGGTGGCCACTGAAGCTTTCTTT
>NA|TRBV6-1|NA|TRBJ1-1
CASSEALQVLNTEAFF
TGTGCCAGCAGTGAAGCGCTTCAGGTGTTGAACACTGAAGCTTTCTTT
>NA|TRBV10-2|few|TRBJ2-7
CASSDYGRTYEQYF
TGCGCCAGCAGTGATTACGGCAGGACCTACGAGCAGTACTTC
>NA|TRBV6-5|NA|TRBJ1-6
CAYSEGYNSPLHF
TGTGCCTATTCGGAGGGCTATAATTCACCCCTCCACTTT
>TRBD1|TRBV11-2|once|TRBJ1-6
CASSPGQGYNSPLHF
TGTGCCAGCAGCCCGGGACAGGGTTATAATTCACCCCTCCACTTT